This TCR beta chain was profiled in a study of T cell repertoires in cytomegalovirus infection. Study as a whole: In public TCR beta signatures, there were indications of both CMV infection and matching HLA type. Findings and limits, study-wide: Pooled public TCR beta family frequency picked out CMV carriers with the relevant HLA. The ex vivo response was dominated by HLA-C-restricted CMV-specific TCR beta clonotypes.

TCRdb re-derived calls from the reads in MiXCR, one entry per CDR3 protein. The sample has hundreds of thousands of distinct CDR3 sequences; approximately 40% are singletons. This clonotype was seen only a few times. As yet, its antigen is unknown. The sample taken for sequencing was PBMCs. The TCR comes from a human donor in good health (CMV status not recorded). Some clones in this sample may be carry-over from other donors' samples.

Here the CDR3 reads CASSPYLVGTDTQYF. In DNA form, the CDR3 reads TGCGCCAGCAGCCCGTACTTAGTTGGCACAGATACGCAGTATTTT. This chain joins TRBV4-1 and TRBJ2-3; D is ambiguous. The CDR3 sequence is 15 residues long. Between the trimmed V and J ends, which lost 4 bases and 1 base, there was a span of 12 bases. Germline lookup yields CDR1 MGHRA and CDR2 YSYEKL.